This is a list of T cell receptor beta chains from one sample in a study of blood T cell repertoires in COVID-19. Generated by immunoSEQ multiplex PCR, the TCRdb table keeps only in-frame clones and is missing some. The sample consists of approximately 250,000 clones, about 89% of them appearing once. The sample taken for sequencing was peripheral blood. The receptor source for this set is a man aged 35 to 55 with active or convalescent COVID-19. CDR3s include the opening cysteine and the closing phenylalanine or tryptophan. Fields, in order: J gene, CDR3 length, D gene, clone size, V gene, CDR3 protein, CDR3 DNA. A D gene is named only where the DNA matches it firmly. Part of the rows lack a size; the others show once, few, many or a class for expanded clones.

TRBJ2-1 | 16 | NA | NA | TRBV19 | CASSTRRRMIPNEQFF | TGTGCCAGTAGTACCCGTCGCAGAATGATACCAAATGAGCAGTTCTTC
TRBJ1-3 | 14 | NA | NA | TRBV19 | CASLPGVSGNTIYF | TGTGCCAGTCTGCCCGGGGTCTCTGGAAACACCATATATTTT
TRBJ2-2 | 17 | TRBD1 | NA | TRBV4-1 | CASSRRSQGASTGELFF | TGCGCCAGCAGCCGAAGGTCCCAGGGGGCGAGCACCGGGGAGCTGTTTTTT
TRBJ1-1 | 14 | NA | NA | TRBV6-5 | CASNQPGVGTEAFF | TGTGCCAGCAATCAACCAGGGGTGGGCACTGAAGCTTTCTTT
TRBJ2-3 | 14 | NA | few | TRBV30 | CAWSLGGSTDTQYF | TGTGCCTGGAGTCTTGGCGGGAGCACAGATACGCAGTATTTT
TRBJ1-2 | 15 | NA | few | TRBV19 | CASSITSPRGYGYTF | TGTGCCAGTAGTATAACCTCACCTAGGGGCTATGGCTACACCTTC
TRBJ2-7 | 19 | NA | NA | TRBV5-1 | CASSLEIVGGRGGSHEQYF | TGCGCCAGCAGCTTGGAGATCGTCGGCGGGAGAGGGGGTAGCCACGAGCAGTACTTC
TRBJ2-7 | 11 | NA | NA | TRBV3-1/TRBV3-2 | CVGLQYYEQYF | TGTGTGGGCTTGCAATACTACGAGCAGTACTTC
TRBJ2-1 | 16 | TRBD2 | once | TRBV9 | CASSVLAVSSYNEQFF | TGTGCCAGCAGCGTACTAGCGGTGAGCTCCTACAATGAGCAGTTCTTC
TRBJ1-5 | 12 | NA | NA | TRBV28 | CASRDRYQPQHF | TGTGCCAGCAGGGACAGATATCAGCCCCAGCATTTT
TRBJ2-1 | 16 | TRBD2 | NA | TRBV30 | CAWSETAGGFYNEQFF | TGTGCCTGGAGTGAAACAGCGGGAGGGTTCTACAATGAGCAGTTCTTC
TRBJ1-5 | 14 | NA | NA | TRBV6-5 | CASSYSQDNQPQHF | TGTGCCAGCAGTTACTCGCAGGACAATCAGCCCCAGCATTTT
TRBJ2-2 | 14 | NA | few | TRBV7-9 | CASSRGWESGELFF | TGTGCCAGCAGCCGAGGGTGGGAGTCCGGGGAGCTGTTTTTT
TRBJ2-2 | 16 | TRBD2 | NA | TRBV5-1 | CASSSGGPLRTGELFF | TGCGCCAGCAGCAGCGGGGGACCCCTGAGGACCGGGGAGCTGTTTTTT
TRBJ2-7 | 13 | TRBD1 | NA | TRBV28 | CASSFDRVYEQYF | TGTGCCAGCAGTTTCGACAGGGTCTACGAGCAGTACTTC
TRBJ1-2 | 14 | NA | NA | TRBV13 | CASSLSGTNYGYTF | TGTGCCAGCAGCTTATCAGGGACTAACTATGGCTACACCTTC
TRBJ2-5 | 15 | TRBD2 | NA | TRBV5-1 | CASSLGLAGEETQYF | TGCGCCAGCAGCTTGGGGCTAGCGGGGGAAGAGACCCAGTACTTC
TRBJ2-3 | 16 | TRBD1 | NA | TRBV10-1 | CASSESLGQGSDTQYF | TGCGCCAGCAGTGAGTCTTTGGGACAGGGGTCAGATACGCAGTATTTT
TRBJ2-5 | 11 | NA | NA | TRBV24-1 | CATFSGETQYF | TGTGCCACCTTCTCGGGGGAGACCCAGTACTTC
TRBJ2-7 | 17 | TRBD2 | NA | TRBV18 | CASSRPWGGRAANEQYF | TGTGCCAGCTCACGCCCGTGGGGCGGGAGGGCCGCCAACGAGCAGTACTTC
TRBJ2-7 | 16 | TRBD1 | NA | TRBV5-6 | CASSLVGTGRRNEQYF | TGTGCCAGCAGCTTGGTTGGGACAGGGAGAAGGAACGAGCAGTACTTC
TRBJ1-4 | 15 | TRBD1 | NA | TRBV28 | CASSVTQGIYEKLFF | TGTGCCAGCAGTGTAACACAGGGGATTTATGAAAAACTGTTTTTT
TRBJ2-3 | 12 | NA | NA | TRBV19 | CASSSRGDTQYF | TGTGCCAGTAGTTCAAGGGGTGATACGCAGTATTTT
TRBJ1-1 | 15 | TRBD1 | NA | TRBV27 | CASRGDRGQYTEAFF | TGTGCCAGCCGGGGAGACAGGGGGCAGTACACTGAAGCTTTCTTT
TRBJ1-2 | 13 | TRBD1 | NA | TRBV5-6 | CASRLPQTGGYTF | TGTGCCAGTCGCCTACCGCAGACAGGGGGCTACACCTTC
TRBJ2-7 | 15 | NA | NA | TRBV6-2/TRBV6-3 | CASSYSRGARYEQYF | TGTGCCAGCAGTTACTCACGGGGGGCGCGATACGAGCAGTACTTC
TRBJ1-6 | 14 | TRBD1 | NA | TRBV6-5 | CASSLQGVDFPLHF | TGTGCCAGCAGTCTCCAGGGGGTCGATTTTCCCCTCCACTTT
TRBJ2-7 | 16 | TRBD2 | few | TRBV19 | CASSIVPSGRTYEQYF | TGTGCCAGTAGTATAGTCCCGAGCGGGAGAACCTACGAGCAGTACTTC
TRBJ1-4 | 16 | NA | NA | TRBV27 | CASSLNGGHANEKLFF | TGTGCCAGCAGTTTAAATGGTGGCCATGCAAATGAAAAACTGTTTTTT
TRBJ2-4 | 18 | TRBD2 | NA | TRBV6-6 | CASSQNLGTSGTKNIQYF | TGTGCCAGCAGTCAAAACCTCGGGACTAGCGGGACCAAAAACATTCAGTACTTC
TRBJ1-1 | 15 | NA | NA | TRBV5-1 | CASSSSETLNAEAFF | TGCGCCAGCAGCTCCTCGGAGACCTTAAACGCTGAAGCTTTCTTT
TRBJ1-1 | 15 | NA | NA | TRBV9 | CASSPQGQENTEAFF | TGTGCCAGCAGCCCCCAGGGGCAGGAAAACACTGAAGCTTTCTTT
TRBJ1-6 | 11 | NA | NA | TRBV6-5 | CASSFGHQLHF | TGTGCCAGCAGTTTCGGACATCAACTCCACTTT
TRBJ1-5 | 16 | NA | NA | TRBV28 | CASNPTIQGIFQPQHF | TGTGCCAGCAACCCTACTATACAGGGAATTTTTCAGCCCCAGCATTTT
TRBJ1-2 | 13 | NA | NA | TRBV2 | CASSEASAYGYTF | TGTGCCAGCAGTGAAGCCAGTGCATATGGCTACACCTTC
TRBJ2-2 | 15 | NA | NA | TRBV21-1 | CASSKEEQGAGELFF | TGTGCCAGCAGCAAAGAGGAACAGGGGGCCGGGGAGCTGTTTTTT
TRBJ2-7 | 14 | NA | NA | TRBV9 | CASSVGAGSYEQYF | TGTGCCAGCAGCGTAGGCGCAGGATCCTACGAGCAGTACTTC
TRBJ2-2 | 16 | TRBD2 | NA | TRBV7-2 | CASSLGTSGSTGELFF | TGTGCCAGCAGCCTCGGGACTAGCGGGAGCACCGGGGAGCTGTTTTTT